This TCR beta chain was identified in a study of regulatory T cells in long-lasting Graves disease. Findings and limits, study-wide: Favored gene segments in persistent disease were TRBV28, TRBJ1-2 and TRBJ2-5. Accuracy was perhaps lowered by the small sample size.

This clonotype was observed a few times. What it binds is unknown. Time point here: persistent/refractory GD, antithyroid drugs over 5 years with positive TRAb. After RNA was extracted from PBMCs, the TCR library was made from it. The CDR3 spans 16 residues. The germline gives CDR1 LNHDA, CDR2 SQIVND (reference sequence). With 11 bases clipped from V and 2 bases from J, the junction kept 14 bases outside the gene matches. CDR3 regions were amplified by Arm-PCR using iRepertoire HTBI primers to build TCR beta libraries. TCRdb independently ran MiXCR on the multiplex PCR reads; one entry per CDR3 protein. The table records around 500,000 distinct CDR3 sequences, about a fifth of them present only once.

The sequence derives from a female donor with Graves disease. The genes are TRBV19 and TRBJ2-2; the match to TRBD2 covers 7 bases. This specimen consisted of peripheral blood mononuclear cells (PBMCs), obtained when the disease was refractory, from a patient treated with antithyroid drugs. CDR3 amino acids: CAGFRRAGVNTGELFF. The CDR3 DNA is TGTGCCGGATTTCGGAGGGCGGGGGTAAACACCGGGGAGCTGTTTTTT. Combining the CDR3 with reference TRBV19 and TRBJ2-2 gives the whole variable domain DGGITQSPKYLFRKEGQNVTLSCEQNLNHDAMYWYRQDPGQGLRLIYYSQIVNDFQKGDIAEGYSVSREKKESFPLTVTSAQKNPTAFYLCAGFRRAGVNTGELFFGEGSRLTVL.